Listed here are 11 T cell receptor beta chains from one sample, sequenced in a study of CD8+CD57+ T cells in acquired aplastic anemia. The template used for profiling TCR beta VDJ and CDR3 was genomic DNA. TCRdb passed the reads through MiXCR, listing each CDR3 protein once. The data show about 62,000 distinct CDR3 sequences, about 50% seen once. Sequencing input: sorted CD4+, CD8+, or CD8+CD57+ T cells (not recorded which) from PBMCs. The receptors here all came from a human donor in good health, serving as a control.

This chain joins TRBV7-9 and TRBJ1-1; the D is unclear. Germline V CDR1 and CDR2: SEHNR, FQNEAQ (reference sequence). The CDR3 extends over 12 amino acids. V dropped 3 bases and J dropped 11 bases, with 13 bases sitting between them. CDR3 sequence: CASSLARTRAFF. CDR3 nucleotide sequence: TGTGCCAGCAGCTTGGCAAGGACTCGGGCTTTCTTT.

The chain combines TRBV15 with TRBJ2-3; TRBD2 is a possible D gene (5 bases). This CDR3 is built from 15 residues. Germline V gene data show CDR1 as LNHNV and CDR2 as YYDKDF (reference sequence). The ends were cut back, 0 bases at V and 0 bases at J, with 7 bases in the middle. CDR3 residues: CATSRDRGSTDTQYF. The DNA of the CDR3 is TGTGCCACCAGCAGAGATCGAGGGAGCACAGATACGCAGTATTTT.

The chain combines TRBV7-6 with TRBJ2-3, with 13 bases lining up with TRBD2. This CDR3 contains 20 residues. The V gene end was trimmed by 1 base and the J gene end by 3 bases; junction bases not matched to a gene: 13. CDR1 and CDR2 (germline): SGHVS, FNYEAQ. The CDR3 bases are TGTGCCAGCAGCTTAGGGGCATGGACTAGCGGGGGCCCAACAACAGATACGCAGTATTTT. It specifies CASSLGAWTSGGPTTDTQYF.

This clonotype was picked up many times. The junction does not match germline at one end; this may be a read error. The J gene is TRBJ1-1, the V gene TRBV2; tentatively, D is TRBD1 (6 bases). The CDR3 covers 14 residues. The germline gives CDR1 SNHLY, CDR2 FYNNEI. The chain's CDR3 is CAGSVARGSTEAFF. As DNA, the CDR3 is TGTGCCGGCAGTGTGGCCAGGGGTAGTACTGAAGCTTTCTTT.

The chain uses TRBV2 and TRBJ1-2; 8 positions match TRBD1. Germline V lookup: CDR1 SNHLY, CDR2 FYNNEI. Germline trimming cut 7 bases from V and 7 bases from J; bases unmatched to any gene: 8. The CDR3 runs 13 residues. Written as DNA, the CDR3 is TGTGCCAGCAATGGACAGGGACGGGCTGGCTACACCTTC. Residues: CASNGQGRAGYTF.

This clonotype appeared many times. The chain links TRBV6-2 or TRBV6-3 to TRBJ1-5, with D uncertain. The V end was cut by 7 bases, the J end by 2 bases, with 6 bases between. Germline CDR1 MNHEY, CDR2 SVGEGT. The CDR3 consists of 12 residues. CDR3 nucleotides: TGTGCCAGCAAGAGGGGCAATCAGCCCCAGCATTTT. Its translation: CASKRGNQPQHF.

This clonotype appeared many times. This sequence joins TRBV5-1 and TRBJ1-6; D is undetermined. Germline V gives CDR1 SGHRS, CDR2 YFSETQ. V lost 0 bases and J 9 bases, leaving 13 bases between the germline ends. There are 15 residues in the CDR3. The CDR3 spells CASSLETALGSPLHF. CDR3 in DNA: TGCGCCAGCAGCTTGGAAACGGCCTTAGGTTCACCCCTCCACTTT.

The CDR3 loop is CASRREQDSGNEQFF. In nucleotides, the CDR3 is TGTGCCAGCAGGCGAGAACAGGACTCTGGCAATGAGCAGTTCTTC. The rearrangement joins TRBV2 to TRBJ2-1; D may correspond to TRBD1 or TRBD2 (5 bases each). This CDR3 contains 15 residues. From germline, CDR1 is SNHLY and CDR2 FYNNEI. With 6 bases removed from V and 6 bases from J, the gap between germline ends came to 18 bases.

The rearrangement links TRBV25-1 to TRBJ2-5, with 7 bases matching TRBD1. Germline V CDR1 and CDR2: MGHDK, SYGVNS. This CDR3 has 16 amino acids. J gave up 3 bases and V 2 bases, and 9 bases lay outside the gene matches. The CDR3 protein is CASSEHKGTVEETQYF. In DNA form, the CDR3 reads TGTGCCAGCAGTGAACACAAAGGGACAGTAGAAGAGACCCAGTACTTC.

This clonotype was seen at least ten times. The rearrangement links TRBV19 to TRBJ2-1; 9 nucleotides match TRBD2. This CDR3 comprises 15 residues. Per germline, CDR1 LNHDA and CDR2 SQIVND (reference sequence). Trimming cost V 5 bases and J 5 bases; bases outside gene matches: 7. The CDR3 DNA reads as TGTGCCAGTAGTGGCCTAGCGGGATTAAACAATGAGCAGTTCTTC. The encoded protein is CASSGLAGLNNEQFF. Full variable domain (remainder filled in from reference TRBV19 and TRBJ2-1): DGGITQSPKYLFRKEGQNVTLSCEQNLNHDAMYWYRQDPGQGLRLIYYSQIVNDFQKGDIAEGYSVSREKKESFPLTVTSAQKNPTAFYLCASSGLAGLNNEQFFGPGTRLTVL.

The chain joins TRBV6-1 to TRBJ1-1, with TRBD1 identical over 7 bases. V shed 8 bases and J 4 bases; nucleotides not matched to a gene: 10. The germline V gene encodes CDR1 MNHNS and CDR2 SASEGT. The CDR3 length is 14 residues. The CDR3 loop is CASSQGQGSTEAFF. CDR3 bases: TGTGCCAGCTCACAGGGGCAGGGGAGCACTGAAGCTTTCTTT.